The clone carrying this TCR beta chain was seen repeatedly, ten times or more. Antigen unknown. CDR3 length equals 14 residues. CDR1 and CDR2 (germline): SQVTM, ANQGSEA. J was trimmed by 4 bases and V by 6 bases; bases with no gene match: 6. Researchers built TCR beta libraries using quantitative 5'-RACE with molecular barcodes. TCRdb independently ran MiXCR on the 5' RACE reads; one entry per CDR3 protein. The data show about 260,000 distinct CDR3 sequences, around 20% seen once. This specimen comes from a study of CD8 T cells in ankylosing spondylitis. Study findings and constraints: Matched ankylosing spondylitis synovial fluid reportedly contained a significantly enriched population of disease-linked clones. Previous work reported some of these motif variants in the synovial fluid and blood of reactive arthritis. Clones linked to the disease showed a CD8+ phenotype. They occurred at relatively low frequencies in peripheral blood.

This rearrangement joins TRBV29-1 to TRBJ2-1; 10 bases are a match to TRBD2. The receptor comes from a male donor with ankylosing spondylitis or in good health (not recorded which). The source material was blood, either unsorted or a sorted T cell fraction (not recorded which). The CDR3 loop is CSVGTSGAYNEQFF. The CDR3, as DNA: TGCAGCGTAGGAACTAGCGGGGCATACAATGAGCAGTTCTTC.